The sequence of this TCR beta chain was determined in a study of blood T cell repertoires in COVID-19. Germline V gene sequence: CDR1 SGHRS, CDR2 YFSETQ. This CDR3 spans 16 amino acids. The V segment lost 4 bases and the J segment 5 bases; nucleotides outside the gene matches: 14. Some clones are missing from TCRdb's copy, which holds only in-frame ones; the method was immunoSEQ multiplex PCR. In the table there are 42,000 or so clones, about 88% of which are singletons. V usage is TRBV5-1 and J usage is TRBJ2-5; 7 nucleotides agree with TRBD1. Sequencing input: peripheral blood. This receptor was identified in a human donor in a cohort sampled during active COVID-19. The CDR3 loop reads CASSTPTGRVQETQYF. In nucleotides, the CDR3 is TGCGCCAGCAGCACCCCGACAGGGCGCGTACAGGAGACCCAGTACTTC.